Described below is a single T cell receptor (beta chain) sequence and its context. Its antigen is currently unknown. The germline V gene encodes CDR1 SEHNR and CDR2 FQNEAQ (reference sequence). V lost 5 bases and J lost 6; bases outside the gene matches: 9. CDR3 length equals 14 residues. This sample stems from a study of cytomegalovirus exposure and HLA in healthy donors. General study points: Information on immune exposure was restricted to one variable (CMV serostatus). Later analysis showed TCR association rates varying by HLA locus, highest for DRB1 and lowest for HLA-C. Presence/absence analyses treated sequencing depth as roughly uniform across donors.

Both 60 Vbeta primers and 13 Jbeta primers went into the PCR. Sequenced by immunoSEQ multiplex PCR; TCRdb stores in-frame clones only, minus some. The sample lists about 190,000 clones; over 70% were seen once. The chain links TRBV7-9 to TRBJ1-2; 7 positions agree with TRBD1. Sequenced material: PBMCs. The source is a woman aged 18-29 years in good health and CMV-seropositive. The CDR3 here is CASSLTGLRDGYTF. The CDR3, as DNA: TGTGCCAGCAGCCTGACAGGGCTGAGAGATGGCTACACCTTC. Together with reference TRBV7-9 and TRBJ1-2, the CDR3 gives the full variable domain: DTGVSQNPRHKITKRGQNVTFRCDPISEHNRLYWYRQTLGQGPEFLTYFQNEAQLEKSRLLSDRFSAERPKGSFSTLEIQRTEQGDSAMYLCASSLTGLRDGYTFGSGTRLTVV.